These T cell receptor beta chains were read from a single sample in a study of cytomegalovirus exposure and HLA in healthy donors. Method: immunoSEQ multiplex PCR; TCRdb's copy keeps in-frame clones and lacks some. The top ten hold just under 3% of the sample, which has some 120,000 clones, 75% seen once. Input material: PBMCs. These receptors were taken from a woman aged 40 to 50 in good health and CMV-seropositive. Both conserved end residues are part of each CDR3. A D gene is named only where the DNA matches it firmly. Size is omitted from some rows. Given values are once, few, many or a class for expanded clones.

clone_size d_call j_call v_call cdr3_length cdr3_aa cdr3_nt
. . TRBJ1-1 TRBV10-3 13 CAITRVPNTEAFF TGTGCCATCACCAGGGTCCCGAACACTGAAGCTTTCTTT
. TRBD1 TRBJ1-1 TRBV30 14 CAWSGTRGRTEAFF TGTGCCTGGAGTGGAACCAGGGGGCGGACTGAAGCTTTCTTT
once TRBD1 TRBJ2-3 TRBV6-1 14 CASNLDRATDTQYF TGTGCCAGCAACTTAGACAGGGCCACAGATACGCAGTATTTT
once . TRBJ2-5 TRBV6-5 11 CASSPGETQYF TGTGCCAGCAGCCCAGGGGAGACCCAGTACTTC
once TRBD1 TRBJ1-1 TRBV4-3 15 CASSQQGGQNTEAFF TGCGCCAGCAGCCAACAGGGGGGACAAAACACTGAAGCTTTCTTT
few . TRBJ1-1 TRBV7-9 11 CASPTVAEAFF TGTGCCAGCCCTACAGTAGCGGAAGCTTTCTTT
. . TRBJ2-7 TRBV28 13 CASSLSVPYEQYF TGTGCCAGCAGTTTATCGGTACCATACGAGCAGTACTTC
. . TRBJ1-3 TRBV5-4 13 CASSLGLGDTIYF TGTGCCAGCAGCTTGGGACTCGGGGACACCATATATTTT
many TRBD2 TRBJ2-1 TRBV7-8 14 CASSLGVAGNEQFF TGTGCCAGCAGCTTAGGGGTAGCGGGCAATGAGCAGTTCTTC
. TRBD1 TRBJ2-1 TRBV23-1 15 CASIGGPDSYNEQFF TGCGCCAGCATAGGGGGCCCAGACTCCTACAATGAGCAGTTCTTC
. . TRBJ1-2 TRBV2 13 CASSASRGMSYTF TGTGCCAGCAGTGCAAGCAGGGGAATGAGCTACACCTTC
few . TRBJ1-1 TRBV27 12 CASSFRGAEAFF TGTGCCAGCAGTTTTCGGGGGGCGGAAGCTTTCTTT
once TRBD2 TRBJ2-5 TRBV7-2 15 CASSSTSGGWETQYF TGTGCCAGCAGCTCGACTAGCGGGGGGTGGGAAACCCAGTACTTC
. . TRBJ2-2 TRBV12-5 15 CASRQYDSNTGELFF TGTGCTAGTCGGCAGTATGACAGTAACACCGGGGAGCTGTTTTTT
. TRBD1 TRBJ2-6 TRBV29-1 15 CSVGGTDSGANVLTF TGCAGCGTCGGTGGGACAGACTCTGGGGCCAACGTCCTGACTTTC
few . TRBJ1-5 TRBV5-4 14 CASSSLGSNQPQHF TGTGCCAGCAGCTCTCTCGGGAGCAATCAGCCCCAGCATTTT
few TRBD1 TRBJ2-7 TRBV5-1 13 CASSPGQLYEQYF TGCGCCAGCAGCCCGGGACAGCTCTACGAGCAGTACTTC
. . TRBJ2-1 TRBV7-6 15 CASTQGWGGDDEQFF TGTGCCAGCACCCAGGGTTGGGGAGGTGATGATGAGCAGTTCTTC
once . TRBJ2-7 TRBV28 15 CASSYPLAESYEQYF TGTGCCAGCAGTTACCCTTTAGCGGAGAGCTACGAGCAGTACTTC
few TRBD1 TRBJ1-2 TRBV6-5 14 CASKTGGFNYGYTF TGTGCCAGCAAGACAGGGGGCTTTAACTATGGCTACACCTTC
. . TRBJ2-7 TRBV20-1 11 CSAPLPREQYF TGCAGTGCCCCTCTCCCCCGGGAGCAGTACTTC
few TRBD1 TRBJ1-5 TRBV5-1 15 CASSLTGGEGQPQHF TGCGCCAGCAGCTTGACAGGGGGCGAGGGGCAGCCCCAGCATTTT
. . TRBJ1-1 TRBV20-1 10 CSAPKDSAFF TGCAGTGCTCCGAAGGATAGCGCTTTCTTT
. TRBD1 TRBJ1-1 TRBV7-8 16 CASSQGQGRKNTEAFF TGTGCCAGCAGCCAAGGACAGGGGAGAAAGAACACTGAAGCTTTCTTT
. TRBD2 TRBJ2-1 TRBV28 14 CASSRRTSVNEQFF TGTGCCAGCAGTCGAAGGACTAGCGTCAATGAGCAGTTCTTC
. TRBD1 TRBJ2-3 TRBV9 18 CASSVVPGQGANTDTQYF TGTGCCAGCAGCGTAGTTCCGGGACAGGGGGCAAACACAGATACGCAGTATTTT
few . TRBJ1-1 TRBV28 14 CATRMGGFGTEAFF TGTGCCACAAGGATGGGGGGTTTCGGCACTGAAGCTTTCTTT
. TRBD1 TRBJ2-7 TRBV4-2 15 CASSQEETGGYEQYF TGTGCCAGCAGCCAAGAGGAAACAGGGGGCTACGAGCAGTACTTC
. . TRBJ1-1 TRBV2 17 CASSRTESKPMNTEAFF TGTGCCAGCAGTCGGACAGAGAGTAAGCCGATGAACACTGAAGCTTTCTTT
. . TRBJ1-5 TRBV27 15 CASSPLGQGHQPQHF TGTGCCAGCAGTCCCCTAGGGCAGGGGCATCAGCCCCAGCATTTT
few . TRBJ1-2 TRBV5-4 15 CASSQIDSPYYGYTF TGTGCCAGCAGCCAAATCGACAGCCCTTACTATGGCTACACCTTC
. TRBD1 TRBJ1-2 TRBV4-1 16 CASSQGQGAIGYGYTF TGCGCCAGCAGCCAGGGACAGGGGGCTATTGGCTATGGCTACACCTTC
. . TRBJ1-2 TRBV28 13 CASSPQGLNGYTF TGTGCCAGCAGTCCCCAGGGGCTGAATGGCTACACCTTC
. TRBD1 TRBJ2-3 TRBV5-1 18 CASSLDVGTGGSTDTQYF TGCGCCAGCAGCTTAGATGTCGGGACAGGGGGATCGACAGATACGCAGTATTTT
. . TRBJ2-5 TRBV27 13 CASSLVLRETQYF TGTGCCAGCAGTTTGGTTCTCAGGGAGACCCAGTACTTC
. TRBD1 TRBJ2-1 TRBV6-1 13 CASTRDRVDEQFF TGTGCCAGCACCCGGGACAGGGTCGATGAGCAGTTCTTC
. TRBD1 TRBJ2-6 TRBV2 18 CASSEGQGLISGANVLTF TGTGCCAGCAGTGAGGGACAGGGTTTAATCTCTGGGGCCAACGTCCTGACTTTC